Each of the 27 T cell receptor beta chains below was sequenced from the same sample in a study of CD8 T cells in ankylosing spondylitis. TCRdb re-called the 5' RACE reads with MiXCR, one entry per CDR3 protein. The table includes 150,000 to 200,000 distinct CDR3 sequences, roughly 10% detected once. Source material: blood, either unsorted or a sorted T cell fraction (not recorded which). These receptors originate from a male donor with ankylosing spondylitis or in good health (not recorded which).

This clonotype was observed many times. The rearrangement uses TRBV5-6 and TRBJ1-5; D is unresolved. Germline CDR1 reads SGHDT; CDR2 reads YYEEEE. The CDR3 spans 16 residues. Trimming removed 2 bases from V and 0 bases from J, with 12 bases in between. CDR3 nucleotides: TGTGCCAGCAGCTTCTCACAGCTTTATAGCAATCAGCCCCAGCATTTT. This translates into CASSFSQLYSNQPQHF.

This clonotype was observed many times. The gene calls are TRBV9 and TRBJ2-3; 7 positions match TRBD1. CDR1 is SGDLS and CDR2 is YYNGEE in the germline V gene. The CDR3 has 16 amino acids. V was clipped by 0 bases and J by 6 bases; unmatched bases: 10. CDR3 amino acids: CASSVAEGAVGDTQYF. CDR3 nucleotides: TGTGCCAGCAGCGTAGCTGAGGGGGCAGTAGGGGATACGCAGTATTTT.

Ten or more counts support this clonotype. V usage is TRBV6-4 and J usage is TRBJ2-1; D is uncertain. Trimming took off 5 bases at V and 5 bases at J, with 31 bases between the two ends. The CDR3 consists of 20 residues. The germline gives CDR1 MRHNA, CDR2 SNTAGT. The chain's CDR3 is CASSPFRGTTTSNKNNEQFF. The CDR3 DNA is TGTGCCAGCAGTCCATTTCGCGGTACGACAACCAGCAACAAAAACAATGAGCAGTTCTTC.

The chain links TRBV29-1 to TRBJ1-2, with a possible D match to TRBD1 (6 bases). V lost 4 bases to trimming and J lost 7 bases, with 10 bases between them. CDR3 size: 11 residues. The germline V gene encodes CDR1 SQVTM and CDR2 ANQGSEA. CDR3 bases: TGCAGCGTTGGAGCAGGGGTTGGCTACACCTTC. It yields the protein CSVGAGVGYTF. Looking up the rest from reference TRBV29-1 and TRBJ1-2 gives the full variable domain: SAVISQKPSRDICQRGTSLTIQCQVDSQVTMMFWYRQQPGQSLTLIATANQGSEATYESGFVIDKFPISRPNLTFSTLTVSNMSPEDSSIYLCSVGAGVGYTFGSGTRLTVV.

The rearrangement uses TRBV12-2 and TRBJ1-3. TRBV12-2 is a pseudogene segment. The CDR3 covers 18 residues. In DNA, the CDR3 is TGTGCAAGTCGCTTAGTTGGTGGGTGGCGGCACTCTGGAAACACCATATATTTT. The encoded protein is CASRLVGGWRHSGNTIYF.

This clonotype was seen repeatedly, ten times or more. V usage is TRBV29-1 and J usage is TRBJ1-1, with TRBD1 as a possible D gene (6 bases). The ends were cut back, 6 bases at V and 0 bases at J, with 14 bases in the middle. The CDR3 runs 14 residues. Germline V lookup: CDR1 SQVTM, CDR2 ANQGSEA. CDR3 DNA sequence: TGCAGCGTATGGGGGGACATAGTGAACACTGAAGCTTTCTTT. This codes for CSVWGDIVNTEAFF. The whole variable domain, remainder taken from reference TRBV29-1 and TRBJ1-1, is SAVISQKPSRDICQRGTSLTIQCQVDSQVTMMFWYRQQPGQSLTLIATANQGSEATYESGFVIDKFPISRPNLTFSTLTVSNMSPEDSSIYLCSVWGDIVNTEAFFGQGTRLTVV.

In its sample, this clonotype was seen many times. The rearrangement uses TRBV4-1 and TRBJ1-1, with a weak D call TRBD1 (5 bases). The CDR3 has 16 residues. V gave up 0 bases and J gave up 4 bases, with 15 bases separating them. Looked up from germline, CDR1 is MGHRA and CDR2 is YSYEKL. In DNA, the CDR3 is TGCGCCAGCAGCCAAGATTTGGGAGTCGGGGGCACTGAAGCTTTCTTT. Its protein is CASSQDLGVGGTEAFF.

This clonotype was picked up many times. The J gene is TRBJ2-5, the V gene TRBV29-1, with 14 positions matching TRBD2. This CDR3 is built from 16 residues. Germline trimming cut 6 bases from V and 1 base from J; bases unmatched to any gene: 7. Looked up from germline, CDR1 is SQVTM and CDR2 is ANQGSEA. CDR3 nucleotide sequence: TGCAGCGTCGACGGGACTAGCGGGAGTTTCCAAGAGACCCAGTACTTC. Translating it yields CSVDGTSGSFQETQYF. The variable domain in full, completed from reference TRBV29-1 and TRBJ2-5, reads SAVISQKPSRDICQRGTSLTIQCQVDSQVTMMFWYRQQPGQSLTLIATANQGSEATYESGFVIDKFPISRPNLTFSTLTVSNMSPEDSSIYLCSVDGTSGSFQETQYFGPGTRLLVL.

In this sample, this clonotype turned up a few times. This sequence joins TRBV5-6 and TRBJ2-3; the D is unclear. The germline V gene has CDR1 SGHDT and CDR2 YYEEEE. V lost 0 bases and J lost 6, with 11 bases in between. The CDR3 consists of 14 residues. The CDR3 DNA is TGTGCCAGCAGCTTGGGAGCCCTACGGGATACGCAGTATTTT. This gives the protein CASSLGALRDTQYF.

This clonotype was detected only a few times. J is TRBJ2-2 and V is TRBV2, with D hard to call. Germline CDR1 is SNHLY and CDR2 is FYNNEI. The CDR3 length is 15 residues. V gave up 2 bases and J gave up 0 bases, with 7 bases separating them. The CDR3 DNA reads TGTGCCAGCAGTGAAATGTGGGCGAACACCGGGGAGCTGTTTTTT. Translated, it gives CASSEMWANTGELFF.

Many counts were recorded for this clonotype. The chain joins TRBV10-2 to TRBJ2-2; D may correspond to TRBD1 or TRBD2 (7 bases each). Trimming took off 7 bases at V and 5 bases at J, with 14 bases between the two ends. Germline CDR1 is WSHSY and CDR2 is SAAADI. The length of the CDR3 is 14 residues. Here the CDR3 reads CASNRQGGTGELFF. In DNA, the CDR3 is TGCGCCAGCAACAGGCAGGGGGGGACCGGGGAGCTGTTTTTT.

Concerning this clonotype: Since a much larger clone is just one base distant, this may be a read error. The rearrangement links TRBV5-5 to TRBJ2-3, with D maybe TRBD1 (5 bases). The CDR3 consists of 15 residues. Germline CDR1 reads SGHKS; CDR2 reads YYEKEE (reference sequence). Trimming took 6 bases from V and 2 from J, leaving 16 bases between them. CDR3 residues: CASNLYDSNTDTQYF. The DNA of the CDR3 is TGTGCCAGCAACCTCTACGACAGTAACACAGATACGCAGTATTTT.

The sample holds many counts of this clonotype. CDR3 region: CASSFGLATDTQYF. The CDR3 nucleotides are TGTGCCAGCAGCTTTGGACTAGCCACAGATACGCAGTATTTT. This chain links TRBV5-6 with TRBJ2-3, with 8 bases aligning to TRBD2. The germline V gene has CDR1 SGHDT and CDR2 YYEEEE. CDR3 length: 14 residues. J gave up 2 bases and V 2 bases, and 1 base lay outside the gene matches.

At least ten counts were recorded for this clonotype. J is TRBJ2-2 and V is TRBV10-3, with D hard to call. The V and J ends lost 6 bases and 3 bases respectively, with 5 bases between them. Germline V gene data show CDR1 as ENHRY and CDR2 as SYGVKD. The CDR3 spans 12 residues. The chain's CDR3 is CAISGYTGELFF. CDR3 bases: TGTGCCATCAGCGGGTACACCGGGGAGCTGTTTTTT.

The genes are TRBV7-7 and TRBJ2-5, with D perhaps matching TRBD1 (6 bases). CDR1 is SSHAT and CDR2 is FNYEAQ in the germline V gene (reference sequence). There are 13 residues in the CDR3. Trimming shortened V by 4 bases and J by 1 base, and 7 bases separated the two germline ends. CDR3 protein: CASSWGPQETQYF. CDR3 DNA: TGTGCCAGCAGCTGGGGGCCCCAAGAGACCCAGTACTTC.

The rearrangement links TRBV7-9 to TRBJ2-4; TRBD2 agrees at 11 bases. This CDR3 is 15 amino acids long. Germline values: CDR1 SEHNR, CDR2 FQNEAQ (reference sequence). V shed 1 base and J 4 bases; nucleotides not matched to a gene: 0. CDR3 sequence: CASSLGTSGKNIQYF. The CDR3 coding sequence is TGTGCCAGCAGCTTAGGGACTAGCGGGAAAAACATTCAGTACTTC.

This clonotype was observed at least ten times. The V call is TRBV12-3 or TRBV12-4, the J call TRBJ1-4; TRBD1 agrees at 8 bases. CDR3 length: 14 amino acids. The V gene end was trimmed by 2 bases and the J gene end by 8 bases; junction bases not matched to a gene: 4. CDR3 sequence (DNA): TGTGCCAGCAGTTTACGACAGGGGAGGGAAAAACTGTTTTTT. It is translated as CASSLRQGREKLFF.

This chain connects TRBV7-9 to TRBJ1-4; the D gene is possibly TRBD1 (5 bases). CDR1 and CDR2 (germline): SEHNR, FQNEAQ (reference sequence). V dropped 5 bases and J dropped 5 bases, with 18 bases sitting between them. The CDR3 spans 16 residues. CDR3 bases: TGTGCCAGCAGCCTTCCTCTCAGGGAAGTAAATGAAAAACTGTTTTTT. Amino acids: CASSLPLREVNEKLFF.

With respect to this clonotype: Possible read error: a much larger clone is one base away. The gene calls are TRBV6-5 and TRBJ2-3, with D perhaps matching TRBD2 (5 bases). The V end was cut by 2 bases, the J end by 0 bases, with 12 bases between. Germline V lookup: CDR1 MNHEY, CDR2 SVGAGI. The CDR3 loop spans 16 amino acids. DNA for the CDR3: TGTGCCAGCAGTTACGCCGCGGGCTGTAGCACAGATACGCAGTATTTT. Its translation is CASSYAAGCSTDTQYF.

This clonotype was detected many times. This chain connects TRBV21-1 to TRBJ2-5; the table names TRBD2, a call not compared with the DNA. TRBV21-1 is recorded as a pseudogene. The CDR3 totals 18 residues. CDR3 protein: CASKSGTSGKLFQETQYF. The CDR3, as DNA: TGTGCCAGCAAATCCGGGACTAGCGGGAAACTCTTCCAAGAGACCCAGTACTTC.

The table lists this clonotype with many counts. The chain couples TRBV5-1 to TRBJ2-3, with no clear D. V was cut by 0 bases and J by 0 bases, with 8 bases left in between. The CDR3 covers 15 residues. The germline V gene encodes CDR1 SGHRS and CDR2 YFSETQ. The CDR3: CASSLVGTSTDTQYF. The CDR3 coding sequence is TGCGCCAGCAGCTTGGTTGGCACTAGCACAGATACGCAGTATTTT.

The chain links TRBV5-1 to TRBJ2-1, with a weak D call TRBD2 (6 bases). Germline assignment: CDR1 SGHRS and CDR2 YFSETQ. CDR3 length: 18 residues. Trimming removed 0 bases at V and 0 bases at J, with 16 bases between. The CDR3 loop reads CASSLAQGGVISYNEQFF. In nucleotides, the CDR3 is TGCGCCAGCAGCTTGGCCCAGGGCGGGGTCATCTCCTACAATGAGCAGTTCTTC.

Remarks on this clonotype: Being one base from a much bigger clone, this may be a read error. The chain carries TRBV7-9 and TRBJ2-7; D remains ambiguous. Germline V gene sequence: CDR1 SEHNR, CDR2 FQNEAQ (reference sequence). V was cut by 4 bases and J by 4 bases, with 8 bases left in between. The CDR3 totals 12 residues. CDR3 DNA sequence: TGTGCCAGCAGCTCAGACCGTTACGAGCAGTACTTC. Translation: CASSSDRYEQYF. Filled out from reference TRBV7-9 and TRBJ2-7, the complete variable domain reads DTGVSQNPRHKITKRGQNVTFRCDPISEHNRLYWYRQTLGQGPEFLTYFQNEAQLEKSRLLSDRFSAERPKGSFSTLEIQRTEQGDSAMYLCASSSDRYEQYFGPGTRLTVT.

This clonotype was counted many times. CDR3 in amino acids: CASSIKARGYEQYF. The CDR3 coding sequence is TGTGCCAGTAGTATCAAGGCTAGAGGGTACGAGCAGTACTTC. The genes are TRBV19 and TRBJ2-7, with a possible D match to TRBD2 (5 bases). V shed 3 bases and J shed 4 bases, with 13 bases lying between them. Germline V gives CDR1 LNHDA, CDR2 SQIVND (reference sequence). The CDR3 runs to 14 residues.

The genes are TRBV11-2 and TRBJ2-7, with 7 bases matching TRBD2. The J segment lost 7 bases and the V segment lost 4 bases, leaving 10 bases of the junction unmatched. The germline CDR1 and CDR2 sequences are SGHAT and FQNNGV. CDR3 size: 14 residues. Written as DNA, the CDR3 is TGTGCCAGCAGCTCTCTTGGACTAGTGTGGGAGCAGTACTTC. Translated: CASSSLGLVWEQYF.

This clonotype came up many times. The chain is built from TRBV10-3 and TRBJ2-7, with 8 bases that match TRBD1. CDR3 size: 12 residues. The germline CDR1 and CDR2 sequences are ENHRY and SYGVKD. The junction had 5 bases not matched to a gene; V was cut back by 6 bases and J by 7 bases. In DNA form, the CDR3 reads TGTGCCATCAGCACAGGGGGTGGTGAGCAGTACTTC. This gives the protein CAISTGGGEQYF.

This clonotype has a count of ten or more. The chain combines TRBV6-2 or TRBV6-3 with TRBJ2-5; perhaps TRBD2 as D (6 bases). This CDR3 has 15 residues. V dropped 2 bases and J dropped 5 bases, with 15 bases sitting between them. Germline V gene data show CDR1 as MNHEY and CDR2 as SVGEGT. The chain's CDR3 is CASSYPDAAGETQYF. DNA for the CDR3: TGTGCCAGCAGTTACCCTGATGCCGCGGGGGAGACCCAGTACTTC.